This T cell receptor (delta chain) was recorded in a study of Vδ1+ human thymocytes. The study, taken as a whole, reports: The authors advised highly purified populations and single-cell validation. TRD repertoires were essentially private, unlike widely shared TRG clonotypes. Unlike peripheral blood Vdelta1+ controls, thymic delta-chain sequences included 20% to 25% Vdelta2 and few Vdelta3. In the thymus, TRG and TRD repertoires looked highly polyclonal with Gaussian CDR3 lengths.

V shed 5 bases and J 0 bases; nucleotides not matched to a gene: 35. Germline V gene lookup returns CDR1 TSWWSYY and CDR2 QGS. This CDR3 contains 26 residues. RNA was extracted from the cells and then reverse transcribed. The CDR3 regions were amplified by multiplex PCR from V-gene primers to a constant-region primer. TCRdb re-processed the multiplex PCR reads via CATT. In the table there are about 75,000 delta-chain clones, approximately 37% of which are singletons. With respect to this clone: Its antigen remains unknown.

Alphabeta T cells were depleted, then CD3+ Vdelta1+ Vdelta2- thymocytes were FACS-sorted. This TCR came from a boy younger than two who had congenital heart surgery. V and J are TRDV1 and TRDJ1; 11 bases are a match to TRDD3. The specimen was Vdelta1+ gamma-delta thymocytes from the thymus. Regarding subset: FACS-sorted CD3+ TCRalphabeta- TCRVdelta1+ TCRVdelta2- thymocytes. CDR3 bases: TGTGCTCTTGGGAGACCCTGGGAGACCTACCGTCGGTGGGGGATACGAGACGGGGGGTACACCGATAAACTCATCTTT. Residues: CALGRPWETYRRWGIRDGGYTDKLIF.